Following are 27 T cell receptor beta chains from one sample sequenced in a study of blood T cells in healthy people across ages. A J-beta primer mix and a sample-barcoded 5' primer were used in a second PCR of about 7 to 12 cycles. One entry per CDR3 protein results from TCRdb running MiXCR on the 5' RACE reads. Of around 1.5 million distinct CDR3 sequences listed, about 31% are singletons. The material sequenced was blood. The receptors were sampled from a woman aged 25 to 39 in good health.

In regard to this clonotype: A single base separates this from a much larger clone, so it may be a read error. In this CDR3 the conserved last residue, phenylalanine or tryptophan, is missing, so a read error is likely. The rearrangement uses TRBV12-3 or TRBV12-4 and TRBJ2-3, with D possibly being TRBD2 (7 bases). The ends were cut back, 6 bases at V and 2 bases at J, with 21 bases in the middle. This CDR3 is 17 amino acids long. This chain's CDR3 is CASSGGPYSGLTDTQYC. The CDR3 DNA follows: TGTGCCAGCAGCGGGGGCCCCTATAGCGGGCTCACAGATACGCAGTATTGT.

This clonotype was seen repeatedly, ten times or more. The V and J genes are TRBV12-3 or TRBV12-4 and TRBJ1-2; the D is unclear. Trimming took off 3 bases at V and 0 bases at J, with 8 bases between the two ends. The CDR3 is 14 residues long. CDR3 bases: TGTGCCAGCAGTTTGTCCAGCACTAACTATGGCTACACCTTC. Translating it yields CASSLSSTNYGYTF.

The chain uses TRBV27 and TRBJ2-1; TRBD2 matches at 15 bases. V shed 5 bases and J 13 bases; nucleotides not matched to a gene: 9. The germline V gene encodes CDR1 MNHEY and CDR2 SMNVEV (reference sequence). The CDR3 sequence is 15 residues long. The CDR3 bases are TGTGCCAGCAGTGTGGGACTAGCGGGGGGCTATACTCAGTTCTTC. This encodes CASSVGLAGGYTQFF.

This clonotype was observed a few times. V usage is TRBV7-3 and J usage is TRBJ1-1, with D possibly matching TRBD1 (6 bases). The CDR3 sequence is 13 residues long. V lost 5 bases and J lost 3, with 10 bases in between. Germline V CDR1 and CDR2: SGHTA, FQGTGA. The CDR3 coding sequence is TGTGCCAGCAGCCCGGGGGCAGACACTGAAGCTTTCTTT. Its protein is CASSPGADTEAFF.

The chain links TRBV15 to TRBJ2-7; D ambiguous. The CDR3 has 13 amino acids. Germline V gives CDR1 LNHNV, CDR2 YYDKDF (reference sequence). The ends were cut back, 2 bases at V and 4 bases at J, with 9 bases in the middle. CDR3 protein: CATSRTPDYEQYF. The CDR3 coding sequence is TGTGCCACCAGCAGAACTCCAGATTACGAGCAGTACTTC.

This clonotype was recorded a few times. The chain recombines TRBV3-1 with TRBJ2-7; D uncertain. The germline CDR1 and CDR2 sequences are LGHDT and YNNKEL (reference sequence). The CDR3 covers 13 residues. V was shortened by 6 bases and J by 5 bases, with 14 bases between the two germline ends. The CDR3 coding sequence is TGTGCCAGCAGTTTGGGCCTCCTTGACGAGCAGTACTTC. Residues: CASSLGLLDEQYF.

The V and J genes are TRBV11-3 and TRBJ2-5; D call uncertain. The CDR3 runs to 13 residues. From germline, CDR1 is SGHNT and CDR2 YENEEA. V lost 10 bases, J lost 5 bases, and 17 bases lay in between. CDR3 protein: CAIRLTVQETQYF. CDR3 in DNA: TGTGCCATCCGATTGACTGTACAGGAGACCCAGTACTTC.

V gene TRBV27 combines with J gene TRBJ1-6; D is ambiguous. The CDR3 is made up of 13 amino acids. Trimming cost V 5 bases and J 12 bases, with 14 bases left between them. Germline-derived CDR1 and CDR2 are MNHEY and SMNVEV (reference sequence). The CDR3 DNA is TGTGCCAGCAGTCCAACGAAAGATCGACCCCTCCACTTT. This sequence encodes CASSPTKDRPLHF.

This clonotype was counted between two and nine times. The V call is TRBV10-3, the J call TRBJ2-6, with TRBD1 as a possible D gene (6 bases). The V end was cut by 4 bases, the J end by 0 bases, with 13 bases between. The CDR3 runs to 17 residues. CDR1 and CDR2 from the germline V gene are ENHRY and SYGVKD. This CDR3 reads CAISAAGASSGANVLTF. DNA of the CDR3: TGTGCCATCAGTGCGGCAGGGGCCTCCTCTGGGGCCAACGTCCTGACTTTC.

The chain links TRBV5-1 to TRBJ2-1; TRBD2 agrees at 12 bases. The CDR3 is 15 amino acids. Germline V gene lookup returns CDR1 SGHRS and CDR2 YFSETQ. V was clipped by 0 bases and J by 9 bases; unmatched bases: 4. The CDR3 region has the DNA TGCGCCAGCAGCTTGGTCCTAGCGGGAGGGCGTGAGCAGTTCTTC. It encodes CASSLVLAGGREQFF.

This clonotype was seen only a few times. The V call is TRBV27, the J call TRBJ2-1; 7 nucleotides match TRBD2. The germline V gene has CDR1 MNHEY and CDR2 SMNVEV (reference sequence). The CDR3 has 15 residues. The trim removed 5 bases at V and 3 bases at J, leaving 7 bases unmatched. The CDR3 loop reads CASSPAGAGYNEQFF. CDR3 nucleotides: TGTGCCAGCAGTCCCGCGGGAGCGGGCTACAATGAGCAGTTCTTC.

The table lists this clonotype with a few counts. The V gene is TRBV24-1, the J gene TRBJ2-7, with 7 bases identical to TRBD2. The J call may be in error: the DNA end matches TRBJ2-4 better. CDR1 is KGHDR and CDR2 is SFDVKD in the germline V gene. The CDR3 runs to 14 residues. CDR3 sequence reads: CATRGEGKSYIQYF. The DNA for the CDR3 is TGTGCCACCAGGGGGGAGGGCAAGTCCTACATTCAGTACTTC.

This clonotype was counted a few times. The V gene is TRBV20-1, the J gene TRBJ1-2; 9 bases match TRBD1. The CDR3 spans 15 residues. Germline V CDR1 and CDR2: DFQATT, SNEGSKA (reference sequence). V dropped 2 bases and J dropped 4; count of bases not matched to a gene: 8. CDR3: CSARPSGDRVYGYTF. CDR3 coding DNA: TGCAGTGCTAGACCTTCGGGGGACAGGGTCTATGGCTACACCTTC.

The chain employs TRBV3-1 and TRBJ2-1; 12 positions agree with TRBD2. Germline V lookup: CDR1 LGHDT, CDR2 YNNKEL (reference sequence). J was trimmed by 2 bases and V by 3 bases; bases with no gene match: 14. This CDR3 is built from 20 residues. CDR3 region: CASSHLRASGRALPYNEQFF. The CDR3 nucleotides are TGTGCCAGCAGCCATCTCAGGGCTAGCGGGAGGGCCTTGCCCTACAATGAGCAGTTCTTC.

This clonotype was counted many times. The chain combines TRBV29-1 with TRBJ2-5, with a tentative D call TRBD2 (5 bases). Germline CDR1 reads SQVTM; CDR2 reads ANQGSEA. With 2 bases removed from V and 5 bases from J, the gap between germline ends came to 15 bases. The CDR3 is 14 residues long. CDR3 nucleotides: TGCAGCGTTGAATCATTGAGGGAGAGGGAGACCCAGTACTTC. It encodes CSVESLRERETQYF.

This clonotype was counted a few times. The chain is built from TRBV6-2 or TRBV6-3 and TRBJ2-1, with D unresolved. Trimming removed 2 bases at V and 0 bases at J, with 11 bases between. CDR1 MNHEY and CDR2 SVGEGT come from the germline V gene. This CDR3 is 16 amino acids long. This CDR3 is CASSYTSASSYNEQFF. The CDR3 region has the DNA TGTGCCAGCAGTTACACCAGCGCAAGCTCCTACAATGAGCAGTTCTTC.

The chain employs TRBV5-1 and TRBJ1-6; perhaps TRBD1 as D (5 bases). Germline V CDR1 and CDR2: SGHRS, YFSETQ. The CDR3 spans 17 residues. V lost 3 bases, J lost 9 bases, and 22 bases lay in between. The CDR3 nucleotides are TGCGCCAGCAGCTCGGGATTGGGGGGTGCAATGAGTTCACCCCTCCACTTT. Its translation: CASSSGLGGAMSSPLHF.

The chain links TRBV5-4 to TRBJ2-3; 7 bases map to TRBD1. CDR1 SGHNT and CDR2 YYREEE come from the germline V gene (reference sequence). Trimming at V came to 1 base and at J to 4 bases, leaving 6 bases not matched to a gene. This CDR3 comprises 15 residues. The CDR3 DNA sequence: TGTGCCAGCAGCTTGTATAGCAGGGGGTCAGATACGCAGTATTTT. This sequence encodes CASSLYSRGSDTQYF.

This clonotype came up once. The chain links TRBV7-2 to TRBJ2-1; tentative D call: TRBD1 (6 bases). This CDR3 region has 17 residues. The V and J ends lost 5 bases and 4 bases respectively, with 21 bases between them. The germline CDR1 and CDR2 sequences are SGHTA and FQGNSA. The DNA for the CDR3 is TGTGCCAGCAGCATTCCCCGGGACAAGGGAGTGTACAATGAGCAGTTCTTC. Translating it yields CASSIPRDKGVYNEQFF.

This clonotype occurred a few times. The chain joins TRBV27 to TRBJ2-5, with 10 positions matching TRBD2. The V and J ends lost 8 bases and 6 bases, in that order; junction bases with no gene match: 12. This CDR3 comprises 15 residues. Germline assignment: CDR1 MNHEY and CDR2 SMNVEV (reference sequence). The CDR3 region has the DNA TGTGCCAGCCGAAAAGGACTAGCGGAGGCACAGACCCAGTACTTC. Translation: CASRKGLAEAQTQYF.

The genes are TRBV15 and TRBJ2-2; a possible D gene is TRBD2 (6 bases). Germline V gene data show CDR1 as LNHNV and CDR2 as YYDKDF (reference sequence). This CDR3 is built from 15 residues. With 1 base removed from V and 6 bases from J, the gap between germline ends came to 12 bases. CDR3 DNA: TGTGCCACCAGCAGAGGCGGGGTTGGCCCCGGGGAGCTGTTTTTT. This encodes CATSRGGVGPGELFF.

The chain is built from TRBV5-1 and TRBJ2-5; 11 positions match TRBD2. Germline CDR1 and CDR2: SGHRS and YFSETQ. V was clipped by 4 bases and J by 2 bases; unmatched bases: 7. This CDR3 comprises 16 residues. CDR3 coding DNA: TGCGCCAGCAGCCTCACTAGCGGGGGATATCAAGAGACCCAGTACTTC. This sequence encodes CASSLTSGGYQETQYF. Together with reference TRBV5-1 and TRBJ2-5, the CDR3 gives the full variable domain: KAGVTQTPRYLIKTRGQQVTLSCSPISGHRSVSWYQQTPGQGLQFLFEYFSETQRNKGNFPGRFSGRQFSNSRSEMNVSTLELGDSALYLCASSLTSGGYQETQYFGPGTRLLVL.

This chain links TRBV5-1 with TRBJ2-7; TRBD1 is a possible D gene (6 bases). CDR1 and CDR2 (germline): SGHRS, YFSETQ. With 4 bases removed from V and 8 bases from J, the gap between germline ends came to 31 bases. This CDR3 spans 18 amino acids. The CDR3 reads CASSPPRAGTKKALKQYF. For the CDR3, the DNA is TGCGCCAGCAGCCCCCCCCGGGCCGGGACAAAGAAGGCCCTCAAGCAGTACTTC.

A few counts support this clonotype. The chain has TRBV5-1 and TRBJ1-2, with a weak D call TRBD1 (5 bases). Germline CDR1 is SGHRS and CDR2 is YFSETQ. V gave up 4 bases and J gave up 0 bases, with 13 bases separating them. The CDR3 spans 15 residues. CDR3 amino acids: CASSHGGSPNYGYTF. CDR3 coding DNA: TGCGCCAGCAGCCATGGGGGAAGCCCTAACTATGGCTACACCTTC.

This chain connects TRBV12-3 or TRBV12-4 to TRBJ1-5, with D maybe TRBD1 (5 bases). The CDR3 spans 14 residues. V lost 5 bases to trimming and J lost 5 bases, with 13 bases between them. The CDR3 nucleotides are TGTGCCAGCAGTGTTCAAAGGGGAGATCAGCCCCAGCATTTT. This gives the protein CASSVQRGDQPQHF.

The chain recombines TRBV24-1 with TRBJ2-5; 12 bases fit TRBD2. The V and J ends lost 3 bases and 11 bases, in that order; junction bases with no gene match: 9. The CDR3 has 15 amino acids. Germline CDR1 KGHDR, CDR2 SFDVKD. Here the CDR3 reads CATSDPTSGSGKQYF. CDR3 nucleotide sequence: TGTGCCACCAGTGATCCGACTAGCGGGAGTGGTAAGCAGTACTTC.

The V and J genes are TRBV5-6 and TRBJ2-1; D remains ambiguous. The V and J ends lost 1 base and 0 bases respectively, with 8 bases between them. Germline CDR1 and CDR2: SGHDT and YYEEEE. The CDR3 length is 15 residues. In nucleotides, the CDR3 is TGTGCCAGCAGCTTGACTCTTCTCTCCTACAATGAGCAGTTCTTC. It encodes CASSLTLLSYNEQFF.